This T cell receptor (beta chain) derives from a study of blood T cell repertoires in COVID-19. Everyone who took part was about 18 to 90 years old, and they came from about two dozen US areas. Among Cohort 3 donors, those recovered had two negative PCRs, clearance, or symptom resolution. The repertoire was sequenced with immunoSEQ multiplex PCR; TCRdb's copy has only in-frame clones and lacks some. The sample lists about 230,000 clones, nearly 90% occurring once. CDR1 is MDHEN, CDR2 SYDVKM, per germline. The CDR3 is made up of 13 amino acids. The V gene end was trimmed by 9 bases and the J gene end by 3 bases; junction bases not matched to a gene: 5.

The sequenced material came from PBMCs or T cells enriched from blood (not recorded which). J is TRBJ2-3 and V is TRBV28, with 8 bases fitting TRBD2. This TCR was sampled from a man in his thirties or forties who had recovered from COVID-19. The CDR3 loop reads CASLERETDTQYF. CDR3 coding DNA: TGTGCCAGTTTGGAGCGGGAGACAGATACGCAGTATTTT.